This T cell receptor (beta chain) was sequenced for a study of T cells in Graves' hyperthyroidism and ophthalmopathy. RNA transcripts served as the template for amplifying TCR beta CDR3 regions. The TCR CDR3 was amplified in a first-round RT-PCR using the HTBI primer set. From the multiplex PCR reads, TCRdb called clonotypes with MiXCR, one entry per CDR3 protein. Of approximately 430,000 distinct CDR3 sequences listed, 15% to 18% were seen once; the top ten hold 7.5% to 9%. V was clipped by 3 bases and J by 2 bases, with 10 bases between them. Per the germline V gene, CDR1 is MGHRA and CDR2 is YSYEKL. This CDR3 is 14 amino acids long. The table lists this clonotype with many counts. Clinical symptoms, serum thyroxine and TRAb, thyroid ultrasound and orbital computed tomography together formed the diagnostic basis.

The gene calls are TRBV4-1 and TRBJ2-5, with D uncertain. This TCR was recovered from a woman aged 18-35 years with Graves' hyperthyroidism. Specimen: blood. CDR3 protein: CASSHFVDQETQYF. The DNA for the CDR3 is TGCGCCAGCAGCCACTTTGTGGATCAAGAGACCCAGTACTTC.